This T cell receptor (beta chain) came from a study of T cells after yellow fever vaccination (dated by TCRdb to between 2019 and 2020). About the study as a whole: The SMART-Seq v4 Ultra Low Input RNA kit was used to prepare libraries from fractions with low cell numbers. To follow T-cell clones before and after both primary and booster YFV17D yellow fever vaccination, bulk TCR alpha and beta repertoires underwent longitudinal sequencing. Two healthy male donors, one aged 18 to 30 and one aged 30 to 40 years, were included in the cohort. Blood samples were taken at several timepoints before and after primary and secondary immunization, and bulk PBMC replicates and cell subsets were isolated. The research as a whole found: A small fraction of clonotypes appeared in both the CD4 and CD8 compartments, likely as a result of convergent recombination. The study included only a couple of donors, which limits how far the findings can be generalized. Because abundant contaminating clonotypes from the bulk population could be contained in FACS-sorted repertoires, computational filtering was required. Compared with the primary T-cell response, the secondary T-cell response was weaker but faster, peaking on day 5 rather than day 15. Most clones expanded after primary vaccination (almost 98% of CD4 and approximately 86% of CD8) were re-detected after the booster, suggesting that broad memory maintenance occurred.

The treatment or condition label of this sample denotes: live attenuated yellow fever vaccine strain. At every blood-draw timepoint, two biological replicates of bulk PBMCs were collected. PBMCs were isolated from peripheral blood using a standard Ficoll-Paque protocol. RNA was extracted with TriZol from bulk PBMCs, CD4 and CD8 fractions, and dextramer-positive and dextramer-negative fractions. V is reduced by 6 bases and J by 5 bases, leaving a spacing of 10 bases between them. Via the germline V gene, CDR1 is MNHEY and CDR2 SVGEGT. The CDR3, cysteine through phenylalanine, is 12 amino acids long. CDR3 DNA only is kept here, 36 bases in frame from base 1. This clonotype was seen repeatedly, ten times or more. Its recognized antigen is unknown. No per-base quality is available; no much larger clone lies one base away. TCR cDNA was synthesized by 5'RACE template switching, which introduced a universal primer site and unique molecular identifiers. cDNA synthesis was primed from both the TCR alpha and TCR beta constant segments. Library amplification involved two PCR steps, and the second step added sample barcodes and sequencing adapters. Sequencing of libraries was done on Illumina HiSeq 2500 (2x100 bp) or NovaSeq (2x150 bp). From the authors' description of their analysis: MIGEC handled demultiplexing of reads and collapsing into UMI consensus sequences, while MiXCR performed V(D)J alignment. Vaccine-responding clonotypes were identified with edgeR using replicate PBMC samples, with FDR below 0.01 and a log2 fold change above 5 up to day 15 being required. Each bulk clonotype was labeled CD4 or CD8 based on which sequenced repertoire, CD4 or CD8, contained the clonotype at higher abundance. In TCRdb, the public reads were trimmed at Q25 with fastp and aligned with MiXCR, with productive beta chains retained. Rows merge per CDR3 protein into single entries with the most common DNA and genes. These V and J calls originate from TCRdb's pipeline instead of the authors' own analysis. Within this sample are 550,000 to 750,000 distinct CDR3 sequences, with roughly 13% of them counted one time only. More than 12% of the sample comes from the top ten.

This sequence uses TRBV6-2 or TRBV6-3 and TRBJ2-5; the D gene cannot be named for sure. The sequencing used PBMCs, collected on the day of the yellow fever booster vaccination. This clonotype was sampled from a man aged 25-45 years who received the YFV17D yellow fever vaccine. The CDR3 amino acid sequence is: CASSATRETQYF. The bases read TGTGCCAGCAGCGCGACAAGGGAGACCCAGTACTTC.